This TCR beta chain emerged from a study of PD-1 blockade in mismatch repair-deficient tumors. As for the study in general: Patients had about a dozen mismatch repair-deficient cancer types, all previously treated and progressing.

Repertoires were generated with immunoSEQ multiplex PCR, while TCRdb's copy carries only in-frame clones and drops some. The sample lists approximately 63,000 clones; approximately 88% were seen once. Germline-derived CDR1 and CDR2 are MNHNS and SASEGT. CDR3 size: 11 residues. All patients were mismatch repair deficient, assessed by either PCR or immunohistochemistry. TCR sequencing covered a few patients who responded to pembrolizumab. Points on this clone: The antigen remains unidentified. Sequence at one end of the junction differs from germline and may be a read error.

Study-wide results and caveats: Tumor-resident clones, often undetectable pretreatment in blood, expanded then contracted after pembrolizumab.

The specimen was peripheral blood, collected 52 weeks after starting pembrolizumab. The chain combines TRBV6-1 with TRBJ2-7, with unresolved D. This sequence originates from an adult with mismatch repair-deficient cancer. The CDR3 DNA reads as TGTGCCACCAGTGAAGGCCACGAGCAGTACTTC. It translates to CATSEGHEQYF.